These 5 T cell receptor beta chains came from one sample sequenced in a study of cytomegalovirus exposure and HLA in healthy donors. The PCR employed 60 Vbeta primers together with 13 Jbeta primers. The method was immunoSEQ multiplex PCR; TCRdb's version includes in-frame clones alone and lacks a portion of them. This table holds about 120,000 clones, around 66% found once. Sequenced sample: PBMCs. The receptors originated from a woman in her thirties or forties in good health and CMV-seropositive.

This chain links TRBV5-1 with TRBJ2-4; 11 bases agree with TRBD1. V dropped 3 bases and J dropped 7; count of bases not matched to a gene: 15. This CDR3 is 18 amino acids long. CDR1 and CDR2 (germline): SGHRS, YFSETQ. CDR3 residues: CASSWIGQGAGVQNIQYF. The CDR3 nucleotides are TGCGCCAGCAGCTGGATAGGACAGGGGGCCGGCGTTCAGAACATTCAGTACTTC.

V gene TRBV6-5 combines with J gene TRBJ1-6; D is possibly TRBD1 (6 bases). V lost 5 bases and J lost 7, with 9 bases in between. CDR3 length equals 13 residues. Per germline, CDR1 MNHEY and CDR2 SVGAGI. CDR3 bases: TGTGCCAGCAGTGCCGGACAGAATTCACCCCTCCACTTT. Its protein product is CASSAGQNSPLHF.

The chain recombines TRBV6-1 with TRBJ2-5, with 8 nucleotides matching TRBD2. The germline gives CDR1 MNHNS, CDR2 SASEGT. This CDR3 is built from 14 residues. The V gene end was trimmed by 4 bases and the J gene end by 3 bases; junction bases not matched to a gene: 4. CDR3 in amino acids: CASSATGGKETQYF. In nucleotides, the CDR3 is TGTGCCAGCAGTGCTACGGGAGGGAAAGAGACCCAGTACTTC.

This clone was detected only a few times. This rearrangement joins TRBV7-2 to TRBJ2-2; D is possibly TRBD1 (5 bases). The V gene's germline CDR1 is SGHTA and CDR2 FQGNSA. There are 15 residues in the CDR3. V was trimmed by 2 bases and J by 7 bases, leaving 14 bases between them. The CDR3 spells CASSLLGDFGGELFF. CDR3 sequence (DNA): TGTGCCAGCAGCTTACTAGGGGATTTCGGCGGGGAGCTGTTTTTT. The full variable domain, its missing parts supplied by reference TRBV7-2 and TRBJ2-2, is GAGVSQSPSNKVTEKGKDVELRCDPISGHTALYWYRQSLGQGLEFLIYFQGNSAPDKSGLPSDRFSAERTGGSVSTLTIQRTQQEDSAVYLCASSLLGDFGGELFFGEGSRLTVL.

The J gene is TRBJ2-7, the V gene TRBV6-1, with D maybe TRBD2 (5 bases). The CDR3 runs 14 residues. Germline V gene lookup returns CDR1 MNHNS and CDR2 SASEGT. V lost 3 bases and J 4 bases, leaving 13 bases between the germline ends. CDR3 sequence: CASSEGASGYEQYF. The DNA of the CDR3 is TGTGCCAGCAGTGAGGGAGCGAGTGGATACGAGCAGTACTTC.